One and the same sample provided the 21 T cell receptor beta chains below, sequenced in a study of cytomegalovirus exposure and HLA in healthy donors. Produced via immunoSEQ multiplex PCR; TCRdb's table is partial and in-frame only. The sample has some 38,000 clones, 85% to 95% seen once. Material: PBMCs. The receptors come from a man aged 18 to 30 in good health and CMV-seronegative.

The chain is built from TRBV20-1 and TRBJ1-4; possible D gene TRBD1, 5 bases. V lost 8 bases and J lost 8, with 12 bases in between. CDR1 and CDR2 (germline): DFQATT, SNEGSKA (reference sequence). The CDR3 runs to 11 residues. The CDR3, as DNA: TGCAGTTATAGAAGGGGCGAAAAACTGTTTTTT. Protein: CSYRRGEKLFF.

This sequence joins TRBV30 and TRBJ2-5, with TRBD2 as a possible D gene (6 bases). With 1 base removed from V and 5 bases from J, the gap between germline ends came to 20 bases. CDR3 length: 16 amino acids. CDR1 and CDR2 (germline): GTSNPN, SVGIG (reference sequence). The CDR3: CAWSAKWGEATETQYF. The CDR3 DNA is TGTGCCTGGAGTGCTAAATGGGGGGAGGCCACGGAGACCCAGTACTTC.

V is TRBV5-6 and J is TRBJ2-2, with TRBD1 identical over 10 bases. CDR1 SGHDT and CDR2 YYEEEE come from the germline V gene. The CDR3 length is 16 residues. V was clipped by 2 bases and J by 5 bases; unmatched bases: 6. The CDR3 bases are TGTGCCAGCAGCTTTCGACAGGGGGCCGGGACCGGGGAGCTGTTTTTT. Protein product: CASSFRQGAGTGELFF.

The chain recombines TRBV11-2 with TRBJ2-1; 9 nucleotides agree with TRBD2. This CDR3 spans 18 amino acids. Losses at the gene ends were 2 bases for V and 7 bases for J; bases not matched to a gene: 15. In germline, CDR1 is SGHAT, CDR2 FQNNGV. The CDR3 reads CASSLRGIAGASLNEQFF. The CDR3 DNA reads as TGTGCCAGCAGCTTACGAGGGATAGCGGGGGCCTCATTGAATGAGCAGTTCTTC.

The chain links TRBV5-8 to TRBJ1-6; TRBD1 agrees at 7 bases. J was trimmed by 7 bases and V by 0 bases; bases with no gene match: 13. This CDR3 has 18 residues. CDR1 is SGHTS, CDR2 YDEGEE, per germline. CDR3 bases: TGTGCCAGCAGCTTGGGACGAATTACGGGACAGAAAAATTCACCCCTCCACTTT. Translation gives CASSLGRITGQKNSPLHF.

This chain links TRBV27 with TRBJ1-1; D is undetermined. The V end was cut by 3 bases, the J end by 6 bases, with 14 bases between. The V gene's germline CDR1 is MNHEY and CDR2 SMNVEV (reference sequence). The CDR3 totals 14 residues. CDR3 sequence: CASSFVAPRAEAFF. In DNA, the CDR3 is TGTGCCAGCAGTTTCGTAGCCCCGAGGGCTGAAGCTTTCTTT.

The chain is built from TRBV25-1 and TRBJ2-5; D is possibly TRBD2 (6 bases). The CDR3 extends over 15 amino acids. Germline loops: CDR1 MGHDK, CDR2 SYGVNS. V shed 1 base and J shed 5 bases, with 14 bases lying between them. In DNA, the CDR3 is TGTGCCAGCAGTGAATGGAGGCGGGGAGTCGAGACCCAGTACTTC. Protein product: CASSEWRRGVETQYF.

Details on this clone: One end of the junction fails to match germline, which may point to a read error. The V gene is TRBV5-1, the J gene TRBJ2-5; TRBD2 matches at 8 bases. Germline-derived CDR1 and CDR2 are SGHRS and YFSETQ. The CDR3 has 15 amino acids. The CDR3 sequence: CASSLGSGGQETQYF. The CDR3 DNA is TGCGCCAGCAGTTTGGGGTCGGGGGGGCAAGAGACCCAGTACTTC.

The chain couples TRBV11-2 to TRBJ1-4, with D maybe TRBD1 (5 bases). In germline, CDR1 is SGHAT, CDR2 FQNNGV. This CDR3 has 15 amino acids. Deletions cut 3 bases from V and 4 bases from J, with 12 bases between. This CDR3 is CASSFFDSFNEKLFF. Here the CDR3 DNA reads TGTGCCAGCAGCTTTTTTGACAGCTTTAATGAAAAACTGTTTTTT.

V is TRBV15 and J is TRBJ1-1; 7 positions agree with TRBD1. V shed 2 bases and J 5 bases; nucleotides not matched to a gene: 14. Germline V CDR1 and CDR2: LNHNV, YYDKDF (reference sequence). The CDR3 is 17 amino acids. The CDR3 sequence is CATSRYTPGQTFTEAFF. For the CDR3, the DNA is TGTGCCACCAGCAGATACACTCCGGGACAGACTTTTACTGAAGCTTTCTTT.

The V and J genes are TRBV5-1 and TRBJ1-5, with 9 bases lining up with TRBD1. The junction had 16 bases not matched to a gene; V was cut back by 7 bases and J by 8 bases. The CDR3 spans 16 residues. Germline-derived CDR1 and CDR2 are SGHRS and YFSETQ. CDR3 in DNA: TGCGCCAGCCGCCAAGGAACAGGGGGCGCCGACGAGCCCCAGCATTTT. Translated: CASRQGTGGADEPQHF. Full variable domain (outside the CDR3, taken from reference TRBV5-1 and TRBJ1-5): KAGVTQTPRYLIKTRGQQVTLSCSPISGHRSVSWYQQTPGQGLQFLFEYFSETQRNKGNFPGRFSGRQFSNSRSEMNVSTLELGDSALYLCASRQGTGGADEPQHFGDGTRLSIL.

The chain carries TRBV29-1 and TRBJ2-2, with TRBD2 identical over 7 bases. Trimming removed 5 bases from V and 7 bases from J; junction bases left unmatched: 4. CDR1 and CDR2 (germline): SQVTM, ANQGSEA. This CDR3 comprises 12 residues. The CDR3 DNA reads TGCAGCGTTTCAGGGAGGGGCGGGGAGCTGTTTTTT. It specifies CSVSGRGGELFF.

The CDR3 sequence is CASSYFGSGELFF. CDR3 in DNA: TGTGCCAGCAGTTATTTCGGGTCCGGGGAGCTGTTTTTT. V gene TRBV27 combines with J gene TRBJ2-2; D not certain. Germline CDR1 and CDR2: MNHEY and SMNVEV (reference sequence). Trimming removed 4 bases from V and 6 bases from J, with 9 bases in between. The CDR3 contains 13 residues.

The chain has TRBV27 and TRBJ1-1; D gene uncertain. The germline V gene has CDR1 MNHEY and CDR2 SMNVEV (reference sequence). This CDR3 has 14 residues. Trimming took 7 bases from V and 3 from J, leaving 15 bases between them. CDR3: CASIWRFGDTEAFF. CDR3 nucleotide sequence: TGTGCCAGCATATGGAGGTTCGGGGACACTGAAGCTTTCTTT.

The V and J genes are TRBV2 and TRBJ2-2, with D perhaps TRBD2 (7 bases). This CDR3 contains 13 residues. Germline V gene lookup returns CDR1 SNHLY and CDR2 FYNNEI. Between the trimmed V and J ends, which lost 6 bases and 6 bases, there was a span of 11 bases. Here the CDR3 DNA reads TGTGCCAGCAGGGAGGGGGGGTCCGGGGAGCTGTTTTTT. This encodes CASREGGSGELFF.

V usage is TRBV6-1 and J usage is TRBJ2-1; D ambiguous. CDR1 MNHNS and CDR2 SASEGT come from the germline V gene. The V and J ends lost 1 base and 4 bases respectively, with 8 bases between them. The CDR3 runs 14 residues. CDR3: CASSEVARYNEQFF. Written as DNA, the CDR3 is TGTGCCAGCAGTGAAGTGGCGAGGTACAATGAGCAGTTCTTC.

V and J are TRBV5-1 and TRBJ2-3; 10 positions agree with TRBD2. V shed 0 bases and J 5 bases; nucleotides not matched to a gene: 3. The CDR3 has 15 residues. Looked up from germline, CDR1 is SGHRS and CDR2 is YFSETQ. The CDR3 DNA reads TGCGCCAGCAGCTTGGGGACTAGCGGAAGAGATACGCAGTATTTT. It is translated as CASSLGTSGRDTQYF.

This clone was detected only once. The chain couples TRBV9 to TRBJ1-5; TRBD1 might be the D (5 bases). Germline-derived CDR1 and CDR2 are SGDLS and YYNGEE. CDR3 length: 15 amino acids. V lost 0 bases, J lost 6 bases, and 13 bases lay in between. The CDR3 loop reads CASSVDGGLGQPQHF. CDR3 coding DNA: TGTGCCAGCAGCGTAGATGGGGGGTTGGGTCAGCCCCAGCATTTT.

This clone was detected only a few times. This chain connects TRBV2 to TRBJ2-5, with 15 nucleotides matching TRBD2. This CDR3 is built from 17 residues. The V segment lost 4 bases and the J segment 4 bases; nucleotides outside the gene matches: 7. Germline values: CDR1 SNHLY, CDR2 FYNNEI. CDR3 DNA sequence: TGTGCCAGCAGTGTGGGACTAGCGGGGGGATCAGGAGAGACCCAGTACTTC. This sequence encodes CASSVGLAGGSGETQYF.

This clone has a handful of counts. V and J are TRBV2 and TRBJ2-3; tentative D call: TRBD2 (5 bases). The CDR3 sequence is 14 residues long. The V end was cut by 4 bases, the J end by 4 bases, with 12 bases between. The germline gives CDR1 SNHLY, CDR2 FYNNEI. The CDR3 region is CASSVRLAADTQYF. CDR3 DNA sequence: TGTGCCAGCAGTGTTAGGCTAGCTGCAGATACGCAGTATTTT.

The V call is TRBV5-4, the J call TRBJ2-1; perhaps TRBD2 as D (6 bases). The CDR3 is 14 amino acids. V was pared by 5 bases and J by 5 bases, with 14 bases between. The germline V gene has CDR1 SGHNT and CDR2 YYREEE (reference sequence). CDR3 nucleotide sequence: TGTGCCAGCAGTAGGGGACTGGGGGACAATGAGCAGTTCTTC. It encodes CASSRGLGDNEQFF.